The clone carrying this T cell receptor beta chain was found a few times. Its antigen is undetermined. This record belongs to a study of T-cell memory formation after mild COVID-19. Trimming left V 5 bases short and J 8 bases short, with 18 bases between. In germline, CDR1 is DFQATT, CDR2 SNEGSKA (reference sequence). The CDR3 runs 14 residues. Constant-segment-primed 5'RACE gave TCR alpha and TCR beta cDNA libraries with sample barcodes and UMIs. TCRdb itself ran the 5' RACE reads through MiXCR, one entry per CDR3 protein. Found here are about 130,000 distinct CDR3 sequences, approximately 5.9% of them singletons; the top ten hold 2% to 2.5%. Study results and limitations: Still unconfirmed is whether the second-wave clones peaking on day 37 recognized SARS-CoV-2. Some SARS-CoV-2-responding clones were already detected in memory before infection. Largely, contracting CD4+ clones fell within CM and EM, and contracting CD8+ clones within EMRA.

The material sequenced was PBMCs or a T cell subset sorted from them (not recorded which). The sequence was collected from an adult woman who had mild COVID-19 (a few samples of this study predate the infection). Cell type and time point are not known. The chain joins TRBV20-1 to TRBJ1-4; D remains ambiguous. The CDR3 DNA sequence: TGCAGTGCTGTCTTAGGAGGGTTAGGCGAAAAACTGTTTTTT. Encoded protein: CSAVLGGLGEKLFF.